The 31 T cell receptor beta chains presented below share a single source sample, sequenced in a study of neurological immune-mediated disorders. Time point described: longitudinal time-point 2. Via MiXCR, TCRdb re-called the 5' RACE reads, giving one row per CDR3 protein. Altogether some 50,000 distinct CDR3 sequences are present, around 13% being singletons, with the ten largest covering 3.5% to 5%. Sequenced input: PBMCs. The source of these receptors is a male donor with HTLV-1-associated myelopathy (HAM/TSP).

This clonotype occurred many times. This chain connects TRBV5-1 to TRBJ2-1; D possibly corresponds to TRBD2 (7 bases). CDR1 is SGHRS and CDR2 is YFSETQ in the germline V gene. CDR3 length: 18 amino acids. The ends were cut back, 1 base at V and 0 bases at J, with 17 bases in the middle. Written as DNA, the CDR3 is TGCGCCAGCAGCTTGATGGTGGGGCGGGGGCTCTCCTACAATGAGCAGTTCTTC. Translating gives CASSLMVGRGLSYNEQFF.

This clonotype was counted at least ten times. The gene calls are TRBV5-1 and TRBJ1-6, with D maybe TRBD1 (5 bases). Trimming took off 0 bases at V and 8 bases at J, with 9 bases between the two ends. Germline V CDR1 and CDR2: SGHRS, YFSETQ. The CDR3 extends over 14 amino acids. The CDR3 DNA reads as TGCGCCAGCAGCTTGGTAGGGGACGATTCACCCCTCCACTTT. Translated: CASSLVGDDSPLHF.

This clonotype was picked up one time. The chain has TRBV10-1 and TRBJ1-2; D is uncertain. CDR3 length equals 13 residues. Trimming cost V 2 bases and J 8 bases, with 12 bases left between them. CDR1 is WNHNN, CDR2 SYGVQD, per germline (reference sequence). The CDR3 coding sequence is TGCGCCAGCAGTGAGGAACCCGGGTACGGCTACACCTTC. It specifies CASSEEPGYGYTF.

This clonotype has at least ten counts. This chain connects TRBV20-1 to TRBJ2-7; 13 bases are a match to TRBD2. The V segment lost 0 bases and the J segment 2 bases; nucleotides outside the gene matches: 10. The CDR3 spans 18 residues. CDR1 DFQATT and CDR2 SNEGSKA come from the germline V gene (reference sequence). The CDR3 protein is CSARDMGLAGLSPYEQYF. The CDR3 DNA sequence: TGCAGTGCTAGAGATATGGGACTAGCGGGGCTTAGTCCCTACGAGCAGTACTTC.

There are many counts of this clonotype. The genes are TRBV11-2 and TRBJ2-7, with D possibly called TRBD1 or TRBD2 (5 bases each). CDR1 and CDR2 (germline): SGHAT, FQNNGV. The CDR3 runs to 16 residues. The V end was cut by 4 bases, the J end by 6 bases, with 22 bases between. The CDR3 protein is CASSSNPGTDLIEQYF. In nucleotides, the CDR3 is TGTGCCAGCAGCTCGAACCCCGGGACGGATCTAATCGAGCAGTACTTC.

This clonotype was observed many times. V gene TRBV5-1 combines with J gene TRBJ2-7, with D perhaps being TRBD1 or TRBD2 (6 bases each). The CDR3 covers 13 residues. The germline V gene has CDR1 SGHRS and CDR2 YFSETQ. The V gene lost 3 bases and the J gene lost 7 bases, with 14 bases spanning the gap. CDR3 loop: CASSSGAGLEQYF. CDR3 bases: TGCGCCAGCAGCTCGGGGGCAGGGCTTGAGCAGTACTTC.

The chain combines TRBV9 with TRBJ2-7; weak D call: TRBD1 (6 bases). The germline V and J ends were trimmed by 2 bases and 5 bases, with 8 bases remaining between them. Germline values: CDR1 SGDLS, CDR2 YYNGEE. This CDR3 comprises 12 residues. CDR3 DNA sequence: TGTGCCAGCAGCGTTGGGGGCCACGAGCAGTACTTC. Its protein product is CASSVGGHEQYF.

This clonotype appeared many times. The chain employs TRBV12-3 or TRBV12-4 and TRBJ2-7; 11 bases align to TRBD1. V was clipped by 3 bases and J by 1 base; unmatched bases: 2. The length of the CDR3 is 15 residues. CDR3 sequence: CASSFRDRGSYEQYF. CDR3 in DNA: TGTGCCAGCAGTTTCCGGGACAGGGGGTCCTACGAGCAGTACTTC.

The chain has TRBV6-2 or TRBV6-3 and TRBJ1-1; 7 nucleotides line up with TRBD1. J gave up 4 bases and V 5 bases, and 7 bases lay outside the gene matches. The CDR3 has 14 residues. Germline V gene lookup returns CDR1 MNHEY and CDR2 SVGEGT. As DNA, the CDR3 is TGTGCCAGCAGTCACCCGGGACAGATCACTGAAGCTTTCTTT. It specifies CASSHPGQITEAFF.

This clonotype was found many times. V and J are TRBV5-5 and TRBJ2-7; D remains ambiguous. The germline CDR1 and CDR2 sequences are SGHKS and YYEKEE (reference sequence). V gave up 0 bases and J gave up 3 bases, with 4 bases separating them. The CDR3 spans 12 residues. For the CDR3, the DNA is TGTGCCAGCAGCTTGGCCAGCTACGAGCAGTACTTC. Protein: CASSLASYEQYF.

There are many counts of this clonotype. The chain employs TRBV28 and TRBJ2-1, with 9 positions matching TRBD2. V lost 7 bases and J lost 4; bases outside the gene matches: 5. Germline V CDR1 and CDR2: MDHEN, SYDVKM. The CDR3 extends over 14 amino acids. The CDR3 loop is CASTLAGNYNEQFF. The CDR3 DNA is TGTGCCAGCACTCTAGCGGGGAATTACAATGAGCAGTTCTTC.

This clonotype was found many times. The gene calls are TRBV11-2 and TRBJ2-5, with D hard to call. CDR1 SGHAT and CDR2 FQNNGV come from the germline V gene. The CDR3 has 14 residues. V lost 3 bases, J lost 2 bases, and 10 bases lay in between. In nucleotides, the CDR3 is TGTGCCAGCAGCTTGATAACAGCACAAGAGACCCAGTACTTC. This gives the protein CASSLITAQETQYF.

J is TRBJ1-1 and V is TRBV10-2; D is unclear. The V end was cut by 4 bases, the J end by 2 bases, with 2 bases between. CDR1 is WSHSY, CDR2 SAAADI, per germline. The CDR3 is 11 amino acids. The CDR3 loop reads CASSVNTEAFF. The CDR3 DNA follows: TGCGCCAGCAGTGTAAACACTGAAGCTTTCTTT.

In its sample, this clonotype was seen many times. The DNA of the CDR3 is TGTGCCAGCAGTCTCCAATTGGGGGACAGGGGGAACTATGGCTACACCTTC. As protein: CASSLQLGDRGNYGYTF. The genes are TRBV12-3 or TRBV12-4 and TRBJ1-2; 11 nucleotides align to TRBD1. Unmatched junction bases numbered 10, after V lost 5 bases and J lost 2 bases. The CDR3 totals 17 residues.

This clonotype was recorded many times. The chain carries TRBV18 and TRBJ2-4; no reliable D call. The CDR3 totals 14 residues. CDR1 and CDR2 (germline): KGHSH, LQKENI. Deletions cut 4 bases from V and 0 bases from J, with 7 bases between. CDR3 residues: CASSRELAKNIQYF. CDR3 in DNA: TGTGCCAGCTCACGCGAACTAGCCAAAAACATTCAGTACTTC.

This clonotype was counted many times. The CDR3 sequence is CASSLLKEQYF. The CDR3 region has the DNA TGTGCCAGCAGTTTATTAAAGGAGCAGTACTTC. V and J are TRBV12-3 or TRBV12-4 and TRBJ2-7; D is unresolved. The V end lost 2 bases, the J end lost 7 bases, and 6 bases lay between the germline ends. This CDR3 has 11 residues.

This clonotype was counted many times. In DNA, the CDR3 is TGCAGCGTTGAACCCAGGGGGCGAGAGACCCAGTACTTC. Translated, it gives CSVEPRGRETQYF. The V gene is TRBV29-1, the J gene TRBJ2-5; TRBD1 agrees at 8 bases. The CDR3 runs 13 residues. V shed 2 bases, J shed 4 bases, and the junction held 3 bases outside the gene matches. Germline-derived CDR1 and CDR2 are SQVTM and ANQGSEA. Full variable domain (remainder filled in from reference TRBV29-1 and TRBJ2-5): SAVISQKPSRDICQRGTSLTIQCQVDSQVTMMFWYRQQPGQSLTLIATANQGSEATYESGFVIDKFPISRPNLTFSTLTVSNMSPEDSSIYLCSVEPRGRETQYFGPGTRLLVL.

A remark on this clonotype: No conserved phenylalanine or tryptophan ends this CDR3, so it is likely a read error. The chain uses TRBV9 and TRBJ1-1, with D possibly TRBD1 on 6 matching bases. Germline lookup yields CDR1 SGDLS and CDR2 YYNGEE. V lost 4 bases and J lost 5, with 12 bases in between. CDR3 length: 13 amino acids. CDR3 nucleotides: TGTGCCAGCAGCATAGGGGGGCAAACTGAAGCTTTCCTT. Protein sequence: CASSIGGQTEAFL.

As for this clonotype: Given a much more abundant clone one base away, this may be a read error. The chain recombines TRBV7-2 with TRBJ1-2, with 7 bases aligning to TRBD1. Germline V CDR1 and CDR2: SGHTA, FQGNSA. The CDR3 consists of 14 residues. V was pared by 5 bases and J by 6 bases, with 9 bases of the junction left unmatched. The CDR3 reads CASSAHSQGDGYTF. Here the CDR3 DNA reads TGTGCCAGCAGCGCACATTCCCAGGGGGATGGCTACACCTTC.

This clonotype occurred many times. The V gene is TRBV27, the J gene TRBJ1-6; tentative D call: TRBD1 (6 bases). The CDR3 length is 13 residues. The V end lost 5 bases, the J end lost 10 bases, and 12 bases lay between the germline ends. Looked up from germline, CDR1 is MNHEY and CDR2 is SMNVEV (reference sequence). CDR3: CASSLGGPSPLHF. DNA for the CDR3: TGTGCCAGCAGTCTGGGGGGGCCCTCACCCCTCCACTTT.

This clonotype came up many times. This rearrangement joins TRBV10-3 to TRBJ2-7; TRBD1 aligns across 11 bases. V shed 10 bases, J shed 5 bases, and the junction held 7 bases outside the gene matches. The CDR3 runs to 13 residues. Per the germline V gene, CDR1 is ENHRY and CDR2 is SYGVKD. CDR3 region: CATRTGGYNEQYF. CDR3 in DNA: TGTGCCACCCGGACAGGGGGCTACAACGAGCAGTACTTC.

This clonotype was recorded at least ten times. The genes are TRBV30 and TRBJ2-5; the match to TRBD1 covers 9 bases. The germline gives CDR1 GTSNPN, CDR2 SVGIG (reference sequence). Trimming took 2 bases from V and 2 from J; bases not matched to a gene: 3. The CDR3 consists of 14 residues. CDR3 nucleotides: TGTGCCTGGAGTTTGACAGGGGGTCAAGAGACCCAGTACTTC. Translation gives CAWSLTGGQETQYF.

The chain carries TRBV6-1 and TRBJ1-2; D is undetermined. V was cut by 5 bases and J by 8 bases, with 12 bases left in between. The CDR3 spans 12 residues. The germline V gene encodes CDR1 MNHNS and CDR2 SASEGT. CDR3 sequence reads: CASSPGPGGYTF. DNA for the CDR3: TGTGCCAGCAGTCCGGGCCCTGGAGGCTACACCTTC.

This clonotype was counted at least ten times. The chain employs TRBV5-5 and TRBJ1-1; no firm D call. This CDR3 comprises 14 residues. Trimming removed 4 bases from V and 0 bases from J, with 10 bases in between. Germline CDR1 is SGHKS and CDR2 is YYEKEE (reference sequence). The CDR3 coding sequence is TGTGCCAGCAGCATGGACTCACTGAACACTGAAGCTTTCTTT. This translates into CASSMDSLNTEAFF.

This clonotype came up many times. CDR3 coding DNA: TGTGCCACCAGCAGGGTTGCAACTAATGAAAAACTGTTTTTT. Amino acids: CATSRVATNEKLFF. This chain links TRBV15 with TRBJ1-4; D is unclear. The germline CDR1 and CDR2 sequences are LNHNV and YYDKDF (reference sequence). V lost 3 bases, J lost 0 bases, and 5 bases lay in between. The CDR3 is 14 residues long.

This clonotype was counted ten times or more. The rearrangement links TRBV5-1 to TRBJ2-3; 10 bases agree with TRBD1. The J segment lost 1 base and the V segment lost 2 bases, leaving 1 base of the junction unmatched. The CDR3 covers 15 residues. The germline V gene has CDR1 SGHRS and CDR2 YFSETQ. CDR3 bases: TGCGCCAGCAGCTTCGGGACAGGGGGCACAGATACGCAGTATTTT. Encoded protein: CASSFGTGGTDTQYF.

CDR3 protein: CATSRDHPRPYEQYF. The CDR3, as DNA: TGTGCCACCAGCAGAGATCATCCCAGACCTTACGAGCAGTACTTC. The chain has TRBV15 and TRBJ2-7; D call uncertain. V dropped 0 bases and J dropped 4 bases, with 13 bases sitting between them. The CDR3 spans 15 residues. CDR1 LNHNV and CDR2 YYDKDF come from the germline V gene (reference sequence).

Remarks on this clonotype: Germline and junction disagree at one end, which may indicate a read error. The chain carries TRBV9 and TRBJ2-3, with a weak D call TRBD1 (6 bases). From germline, CDR1 is SGDLS and CDR2 YYNGEE. The CDR3 totals 14 residues. In DNA form, the CDR3 reads TGTGCCAGCAGCGTAGTAGAGAGGACAGCTACGCAGTATTTT. Amino acid sequence: CASSVVERTATQYF.

Ten or more counts support this clonotype. The gene calls are TRBV28 and TRBJ1-1; no definite D call. The CDR3 spans 11 residues. V shed 5 bases and J shed 6 bases, with 7 bases lying between them. Germline lookup yields CDR1 MDHEN and CDR2 SYDVKM. CDR3 DNA sequence: TGTGCCAGCAGTACTGGGGCTGAAGCTTTCTTT. Protein product: CASSTGAEAFF.

Ten or more counts support this clonotype. J is TRBJ1-5 and V is TRBV6-6; 10 bases fit TRBD1. The CDR3 has 14 residues. The junction had 6 bases not matched to a gene; V was cut back by 6 bases and J by 7 bases. Germline CDR1 MNHNY, CDR2 SVGAGI (reference sequence). Here the CDR3 DNA reads TGTGCCAGCAGAGCTGGGACAGGGGTGCAGCCCCAGCATTTT. Translated, it gives CASRAGTGVQPQHF.

With respect to this clonotype: A junction boundary mismatches the germline segment, possibly from a read error. The chain uses TRBV12-3 or TRBV12-4 and TRBJ1-2, with D uncertain. The CDR3 is 14 amino acids. DNA of the CDR3: TGTGCCAGCAGCCCATCAGGTGATGAAGGTGGCTGCACCTTC. Protein sequence: CASSPSGDEGGCTF.